Below are 11 T cell receptor beta chains sequenced from a single sample in a study of blood T cell repertoires in COVID-19. Produced via immunoSEQ multiplex PCR; TCRdb's table is partial and in-frame only. The sample includes approximately 300,000 clones, around nine tenths seen only once; the top ten take about 11%. The sequencing input was peripheral blood. The origin of the receptors is a woman in her twenties or thirties with COVID-19, enrolled during active disease.

The sample holds a few counts of this clone. The V call is TRBV7-2, the J call TRBJ2-7; a possible D gene is TRBD1 (5 bases). Germline loops: CDR1 SGHTA, CDR2 FQGNSA. The V end was cut by 5 bases, the J end by 0 bases, with 14 bases between. This CDR3 spans 15 amino acids. CDR3 protein: CASSVQDTSSYEQYF. CDR3 DNA sequence: TGTGCCAGCAGCGTCCAGGACACTTCCTCCTACGAGCAGTACTTC.

This chain joins TRBV28 and TRBJ1-3, with no clear D. V dropped 2 bases and J dropped 3 bases, with 5 bases sitting between them. This CDR3 is 13 amino acids long. Per germline, CDR1 MDHEN and CDR2 SYDVKM. The CDR3: CASSLNLGNTIYF. CDR3 in DNA: TGTGCCAGCAGTTTAAATCTTGGAAACACCATATATTTT.

Only one count was recorded for this clone. This sequence joins TRBV24-1 and TRBJ2-3; 10 bases map to TRBD1. The junction had 4 bases not matched to a gene; V was cut back by 11 bases and J by 3 bases. This CDR3 has 13 amino acids. Germline CDR1 KGHDR, CDR2 SFDVKD. The CDR3 protein is CAIPGQGTDTQYF. Written as DNA, the CDR3 is TGTGCCATCCCGGGACAGGGGACAGATACGCAGTATTTT.

V gene TRBV12-3 or TRBV12-4 combines with J gene TRBJ2-5; D gene unclear. The V and J ends lost 6 bases and 5 bases respectively, with 7 bases between them. The CDR3 runs to 11 residues. CDR3: CASSPSETQYF. The CDR3 region has the DNA TGTGCCAGCAGCCCCTCGGAGACCCAGTACTTC.

This chain uses TRBV28 with TRBJ1-3, with no clear D. V lost 6 bases and J lost 2, with 17 bases in between. CDR3 length: 16 residues. Germline values: CDR1 MDHEN, CDR2 SYDVKM. CDR3 protein: CASSPAAAVPGNTIYF. The CDR3 region has the DNA TGTGCCAGCAGCCCCGCCGCCGCGGTCCCTGGAAACACCATATATTTT.

V is TRBV18 and J is TRBJ2-2; D gene uncertain. Trimming removed 8 bases at V and 0 bases at J, with 7 bases between. The CDR3 is 13 residues long. Germline V CDR1 and CDR2: KGHSH, LQKENI. The CDR3 bases are TGTGCCAGCACTGTTTCGAACACCGGGGAGCTGTTTTTT. Translating gives CASTVSNTGELFF.

This clone occurred a few times. The chain has TRBV12-3 or TRBV12-4 and TRBJ1-2, with 7 bases fitting TRBD1. The CDR3 totals 13 residues. The V and J ends lost 4 bases and 8 bases, in that order; junction bases with no gene match: 7. The CDR3: CASSSSTGRGYTF. The CDR3 nucleotides are TGTGCCAGCAGTTCATCGACAGGGCGAGGCTACACCTTC.

The chain links TRBV28 to TRBJ1-2; D is unclear. V lost 4 bases, J lost 7 bases, and 7 bases lay in between. There are 11 residues in the CDR3. The germline CDR1 and CDR2 sequences are MDHEN and SYDVKM. CDR3 loop: CASSSTVGYTF. The CDR3, as DNA: TGTGCCAGCAGTTCTACCGTTGGCTACACCTTC.

The rearrangement uses TRBV19 and TRBJ1-2; a weak D match, TRBD1 (5 bases). The CDR3 has 14 residues. V lost 1 base and J lost 2, with 8 bases in between. The germline gives CDR1 LNHDA, CDR2 SQIVND (reference sequence). The CDR3 DNA is TGTGCCAGTAGTATAGTGACAGCCAACTATGGCTACACCTTC. Translating gives CASSIVTANYGYTF.

The chain uses TRBV29-1 and TRBJ1-1; D is undetermined. CDR1 and CDR2 from the germline V gene are SQVTM and ANQGSEA. The CDR3 totals 11 residues. V shed 3 bases and J shed 6 bases, with 8 bases lying between them. CDR3 nucleotide sequence: TGCAGCGTTGACAACGCGGCTGAAGCTTTCTTT. Translating it yields CSVDNAAEAFF.

V gene TRBV19 combines with J gene TRBJ2-4; D is perhaps TRBD2 (6 bases). This CDR3 region has 17 residues. Trimming removed 3 bases at V and 0 bases at J, with 15 bases between. The germline V gene has CDR1 LNHDA and CDR2 SQIVND (reference sequence). The CDR3 DNA reads TGTGCCAGTAGTATTCAGATCGGCGGGAAAGCCAAAAACATTCAGTACTTC. Its protein is CASSIQIGGKAKNIQYF.